The 3 T cell receptor beta chains below all came from one sample that was sequenced in a study of beta chain features in type 1 diabetes. The study reverse transcribed the entire isolated RNA, so it sequenced expressed TCRB transcripts. Measured with immunoSEQ multiplex PCR; TCRdb has only the in-frame clones, and not every one. The data hold 130,000 to 150,000 clones, with 40% to 55% observed a single time. The sequenced material came from Tregs from blood. Receptors were obtained from a man aged 18 to 30 in good health.

The V gene is TRBV18, the J gene TRBJ2-1, with unresolved D. Trimming cost V 6 bases and J 5 bases, with 5 bases left between them. Germline-derived CDR1 and CDR2 are KGHSH and LQKENI. The CDR3 runs 11 residues. The CDR3 bases are TGTGCCAGCTCCCCCAACAATGAGCAGTTCTTC. Encoded protein: CASSPNNEQFF.

The chain has TRBV6-5 and TRBJ1-3; 7 bases are shared with TRBD1. The CDR3 has 15 residues. Germline loops: CDR1 MNHEY, CDR2 SVGAGI. Trimming cost V 6 bases and J 0 bases; bases outside gene matches: 5. The CDR3 region is CASRHDRDSGNTIYF. CDR3 nucleotides: TGTGCCAGCAGACACGACAGGGACTCTGGAAACACCATATATTTT.

This clone was counted a single time. V gene TRBV5-1 combines with J gene TRBJ1-1; no firm D call. Trimming removed 1 base from V and 0 bases from J, with 7 bases in between. CDR3 size: 14 residues. Germline CDR1 SGHRS, CDR2 YFSETQ. The DNA of the CDR3 is TGCGCCAGCAGCTTGACCGCGATGAACACTGAAGCTTTCTTT. The encoded protein is CASSLTAMNTEAFF.